This T cell receptor beta chain was recorded in a study of blood T cell repertoires in COVID-19 (dated by TCRdb to 2018 to 2020). General notes on the study: Samples from collaborators originated in the United States, Italy and Spain and spanned both the acute and convalescent phases of COVID-19. Deeply sampled blood TCRbeta repertoires from subjects exposed to, actively infected with, or recovered from COVID-19 were included in the dataset. Samples were obtained from the ongoing ImmuneRACE study (first 160 participants) and from 1,254 subjects provided by 6 global collaborators. Where HLA class I and class II types were available, the types were taken from metadata supplied by the sample provider, not from assay-based typing. The material from the prospective study consisted of cDNA or gDNA derived from T cells, B-cell-depleted T cells, or PBMCs. Sample metadata almost always included a de-identified subject ID, COVID-19 status, age in years and sex. The repertoires were made available in a free public database intended to serve as a resource for research on the immune response to SARS-CoV-2. Paper-wide results and their limitations: Clinical and demographic metadata were provided uncurated, with the amount varying by source and participant.

Enrolling through a virtual design, the prospective study's participants ranged in age from roughly 18 to 95 years and lived across some 22 United States geographic areas. In the prospective study, participants were assigned to cohorts based on the clinical history participants reported in a screening survey and a study questionnaire. Exposed participants had been in contact with someone with a PCR-confirmed or clinician-diagnosed COVID-19 case within 2 weeks of study entry. Mobile phlebotomists in the prospective study collected whole blood, serum and a nasopharyngeal or oropharyngeal swab from every participant. Additional blood draws and questionnaires over an approximately two-month period could optionally be provided by prospective study participants. Prospective study blood samples were shipped either frozen or at room temperature before DNA extraction. TCRbeta CDR3 regions were amplified from genomic DNA by means of the immunoSEQ Assay, a bias-controlled multiplex PCR. The original methods were these. Within the assay, amplification of reference gene primers was used to estimate how many nucleated cells each sample contained. Sequence reads were collapsed and filtered to measure the absolute abundance of every unique TCRbeta CDR3 rearrangement. Productive Simpson clonality was computed per sample as the square root of Simpson's diversity index over productive rearrangements. Here the immuneACCESS table is served through TCRdb, limited to in-frame sequences with V and J called. Missing clones are a known gap in these copies; in checked studies unresolved V genes cover under half, and the rest lacks a known reason. V and J calls and clone size are those listed in that table; D and trimming were worked out from the DNA. Here the sample has 200,000 to 250,000 clones; roughly 90% occur a single time. The ten largest clonotypes hold about 15% of the sample.

Worth noting for this clone: Its target antigen remains unknown. No clone much larger than this one lies a single base away; base qualities are absent.

The CDR1 and CDR2 encoded by the germline V gene are LGHNA and YNFKEQ. The CDR3 spans 14 residues, from the cysteine through the phenylalanine. Only the CDR3 DNA is retained, 42 bases long and in frame from the first base. V loses 2 bases, J loses 11 bases, and the germline ends lie 18 bases apart. Material: PBMCs or T cells enriched from blood (not recorded which). The chain was built from TRBV4-2 and TRBJ1-1, with the D gene not clear enough to name. The source of this sequence is a man younger than 45 who had been exposed to COVID-19. The CDR3 here reads CASSQNREDGVAFF. The sequenced DNA: TGTGCCAGCAGCCAAAATAGGGAGGACGGGGTTGCTTTCTTT.